This entry features one TCR beta chain sequence. The data were taken from a study of blood T cell repertoires in COVID-19. On the study more broadly: Acute and convalescent COVID-19 specimens originated in the United States, Italy and Spain.

Profiled with immunoSEQ multiplex PCR; TCRdb holds only in-frame clones, not every one. Found here are approximately 300,000 clones, around 85% of them singletons; the top ten hold under 2%. Individuals drawn from 20 to 25 US areas were roughly 18 to 100 years old. The CDR3 length is 15 residues. With 5 bases clipped from V and 4 bases from J, the junction kept 7 bases outside the gene matches. From germline, CDR1 is MNHEY and CDR2 SMNVEV (reference sequence). The sample comprised PBMCs or T cells enriched from blood (not recorded which). This receptor was obtained from a woman in her 30s who had been exposed to COVID-19. The chain carries TRBV27 and TRBJ2-7; 11 bases are a match to TRBD2. The CDR3 spells CASSRSSGRLYEQYF. The DNA of the CDR3 is TGTGCCAGCAGTCGATCTAGCGGGAGGTTATACGAGCAGTACTTC.